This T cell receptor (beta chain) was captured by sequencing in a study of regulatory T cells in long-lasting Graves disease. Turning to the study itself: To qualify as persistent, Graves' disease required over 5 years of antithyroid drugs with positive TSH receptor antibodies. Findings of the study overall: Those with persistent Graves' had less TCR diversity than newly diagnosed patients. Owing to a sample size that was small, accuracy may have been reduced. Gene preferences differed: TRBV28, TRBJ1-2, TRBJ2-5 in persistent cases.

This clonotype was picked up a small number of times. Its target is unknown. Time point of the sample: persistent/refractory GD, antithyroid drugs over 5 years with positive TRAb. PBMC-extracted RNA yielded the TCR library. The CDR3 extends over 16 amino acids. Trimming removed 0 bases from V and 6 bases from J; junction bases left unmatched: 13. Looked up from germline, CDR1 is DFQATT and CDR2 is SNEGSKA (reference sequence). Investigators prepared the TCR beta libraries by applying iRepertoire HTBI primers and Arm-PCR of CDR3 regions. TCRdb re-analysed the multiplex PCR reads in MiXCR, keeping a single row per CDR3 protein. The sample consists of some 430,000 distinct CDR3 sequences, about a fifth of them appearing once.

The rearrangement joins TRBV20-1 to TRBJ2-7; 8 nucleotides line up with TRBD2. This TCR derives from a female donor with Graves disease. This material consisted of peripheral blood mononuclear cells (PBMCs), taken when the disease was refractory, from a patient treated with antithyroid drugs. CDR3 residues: CSAREDGGTRSLEQYF. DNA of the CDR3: TGCAGTGCTAGAGAAGACGGGGGGACTAGGAGCCTCGAGCAGTACTTC.